The rows below give T cell receptor beta chains drawn from one sample of a study of cytomegalovirus exposure and HLA in healthy donors. Sequencing was performed with immunoSEQ multiplex PCR; in TCRdb, only in-frame clones are kept and a portion is missing. The data hold 60,000 or so clones, with roughly 90% observed a single time. Sequencing was done on a sample of PBMCs. These receptors were collected from a man under 40 in good health and CMV-seropositive. CDR3s include the opening cysteine and the closing phenylalanine or tryptophan. A D gene is named only where the DNA matches it firmly. Only part of the rows carry a size: once, few, many, or a class if the clone is expanded.

J gene: TRBJ2-7; clone size: .; D gene: TRBD1; V gene: TRBV25-1; CDR3 DNA: TGTGCCAGCAGTGAAAGTTTAGAGAGGACAGGGGTACCCTACGAGCAGTACTTC; CDR3 protein: CASSESLERTGVPYEQYF
J gene: TRBJ1-2; clone size: .; D gene: .; V gene: TRBV14; CDR3 DNA: TGTGCCAGCAGCCAAGAAGGACTAACGGAAGGCTACACCTTC; CDR3 protein: CASSQEGLTEGYTF
J gene: TRBJ2-7; clone size: .; D gene: .; V gene: TRBV7-2; CDR3 DNA: TGTGCCAGCAGCCAAGGACTAACACCCACCTACGAGCAGTACTTC; CDR3 protein: CASSQGLTPTYEQYF
J gene: TRBJ2-7; clone size: .; D gene: TRBD2; V gene: TRBV27; CDR3 DNA: TGTGCCAGCAGTTTATCGGGGGGGAACGAGCAGTACTTC; CDR3 protein: CASSLSGGNEQYF
J gene: TRBJ2-7; clone size: .; D gene: .; V gene: TRBV10-3; CDR3 DNA: TGTGCCATCAGTCAATTGCAGGGAAGAGCAGCCTACGAGCAGTACTTC; CDR3 protein: CAISQLQGRAAYEQYF
J gene: TRBJ2-7; clone size: .; D gene: TRBD1; V gene: TRBV28; CDR3 DNA: TGTGCCAGCGGGGACAGCTACCCTTACGAGCAGTACTTC; CDR3 protein: CASGDSYPYEQYF
J gene: TRBJ2-7; clone size: .; D gene: TRBD1; V gene: TRBV10-2; CDR3 DNA: TGCGCCAGCAGAGGACAGGGAAACCCAACCTACGAGCAGTACTTC; CDR3 protein: CASRGQGNPTYEQYF
J gene: TRBJ1-1; clone size: .; D gene: TRBD1; V gene: TRBV7-9; CDR3 DNA: TGTGCCAGCAGCTCTTCGGGACAGGCTATGAACACTGAAGCTTTCTTT; CDR3 protein: CASSSSGQAMNTEAFF
J gene: TRBJ1-1; clone size: .; D gene: TRBD1; V gene: TRBV5-1; CDR3 DNA: TGCGCCAGCAGCCCCGGGACAGGGGGCAACACTGAAGCTTTCTTT; CDR3 protein: CASSPGTGGNTEAFF
J gene: TRBJ2-7; clone size: .; D gene: .; V gene: TRBV6-1; CDR3 DNA: TGTGCCAGCAGATCGGACAGATTCTACGAGCAGTACTTC; CDR3 protein: CASRSDRFYEQYF
J gene: TRBJ1-4; clone size: .; D gene: .; V gene: TRBV4-3; CDR3 DNA: TGCGCCAGCAGCCAAGATTTTCAGGGGAGCGGTGAAAAACTGTTTTTT; CDR3 protein: CASSQDFQGSGEKLFF
J gene: TRBJ2-7; clone size: .; D gene: .; V gene: TRBV30; CDR3 DNA: TGTGCCTGGAGTTTTACAGGAGCCTACGAGCAGTACTTC; CDR3 protein: CAWSFTGAYEQYF
J gene: TRBJ1-2; clone size: .; D gene: .; V gene: TRBV28; CDR3 DNA: TGTGCCAGCACCATCAGGGGAAGCTATGGCTACACCTTC; CDR3 protein: CASTIRGSYGYTF
J gene: TRBJ2-1; clone size: few; D gene: TRBD2; V gene: TRBV20-1; CDR3 DNA: TGCAGTGCTAGAGAGGGAGGGCCTCTGTTCTTC; CDR3 protein: CSAREGGPLFF
J gene: TRBJ2-1; clone size: once; D gene: .; V gene: TRBV20-1; CDR3 DNA: TGCAGTGCTAGGAAACTAGTACAGTTCTTC; CDR3 protein: CSARKLVQFF
J gene: TRBJ2-7; clone size: .; D gene: .; V gene: TRBV7-2; CDR3 DNA: TGTGCCAGCAGCGCCTCGACATCGCCATCCTACGAGCAGTACTTC; CDR3 protein: CASSASTSPSYEQYF
J gene: TRBJ1-4; clone size: .; D gene: TRBD1; V gene: TRBV5-1; CDR3 DNA: TGCGCCAGCAGCGATCGACAGGGGGCAGATGAAAAACTGTTTTTT; CDR3 protein: CASSDRQGADEKLFF
J gene: TRBJ2-5; clone size: .; D gene: TRBD2; V gene: TRBV15; CDR3 DNA: TGTGCCACCAGCCCGGGGACTAGCACTCAAGAGACCCAGTACTTC; CDR3 protein: CATSPGTSTQETQYF
J gene: TRBJ2-7; clone size: .; D gene: TRBD2; V gene: TRBV18; CDR3 DNA: TGTGCCAGCTCACCCCTTCTACTAGCGGGATCCTACGAGCAGTACTTC; CDR3 protein: CASSPLLLAGSYEQYF
J gene: TRBJ1-2; clone size: .; D gene: TRBD1; V gene: TRBV4-3; CDR3 DNA: TGCGCCAGCAGTCGGACAGGGGGCTATGGCTACACCTTC; CDR3 protein: CASSRTGGYGYTF
J gene: TRBJ2-6; clone size: .; D gene: TRBD2; V gene: TRBV10-3; CDR3 DNA: TGTGCCATCAGTGACCCAGCGGGAGTCTCTCACTCTGGGGCCAACGTCCTGACTTTC; CDR3 protein: CAISDPAGVSHSGANVLTF
J gene: TRBJ2-7; clone size: .; D gene: TRBD1; V gene: TRBV19; CDR3 DNA: TGTGCCAGTAGTGTCTATAGGACAGGGAAGGACGAGCAGTACTTC; CDR3 protein: CASSVYRTGKDEQYF
J gene: TRBJ2-7; clone size: few; D gene: .; V gene: TRBV18; CDR3 DNA: TGTGCCAGCTCACCCAGGGAGGCCTACGAGCAGTACTTC; CDR3 protein: CASSPREAYEQYF
J gene: TRBJ2-2; clone size: few; D gene: .; V gene: TRBV5-4; CDR3 DNA: TGTGCCAGCAGCTTGGGAGGGCGATGGAACACCGGGGAGCTGTTTTTT; CDR3 protein: CASSLGGRWNTGELFF
J gene: TRBJ2-3; clone size: once; D gene: TRBD2; V gene: TRBV6-6; CDR3 DNA: TGTGCCAGCAGTCCTAGCGGGAGGGCCAAAGATACGCAGTATTTT; CDR3 protein: CASSPSGRAKDTQYF
J gene: TRBJ1-5; clone size: .; D gene: .; V gene: TRBV4-3; CDR3 DNA: TGCGCCAGCAGCCAAATAGTGGGAGGGAATAATCAGCCCCAGCATTTT; CDR3 protein: CASSQIVGGNNQPQHF
J gene: TRBJ2-5; clone size: once; D gene: .; V gene: TRBV7-2; CDR3 DNA: TGTGCCAGCAGCTTAAGGAGCAGGGAAGAGACCCAGTACTTC; CDR3 protein: CASSLRSREETQYF
J gene: TRBJ2-3; clone size: .; D gene: .; V gene: TRBV21-1; CDR3 DNA: TGTGCCAGCAGCAAAACGGTTACAGGGCCAAGCACAGATACGCAGTATTTT; CDR3 protein: CASSKTVTGPSTDTQYF
J gene: TRBJ2-1; clone size: .; D gene: TRBD1; V gene: TRBV18; CDR3 DNA: TGTGCCAGCTCACCCGACAGGGTACCCTACAATGAGCAGTTCTTC; CDR3 protein: CASSPDRVPYNEQFF
J gene: TRBJ2-2; clone size: .; D gene: .; V gene: TRBV30; CDR3 DNA: TGTGCCTGGAGCCCGGGGGATCCCGGGGAGCTGTTTTTT; CDR3 protein: CAWSPGDPGELFF
J gene: TRBJ2-2; clone size: .; D gene: .; V gene: TRBV7-3; CDR3 DNA: TGTGCCAGCAGCTTAACGTCCCAGGCCGGGGAGCTGTTTTTT; CDR3 protein: CASSLTSQAGELFF
J gene: TRBJ1-2; clone size: .; D gene: .; V gene: TRBV30; CDR3 DNA: TGTGCCTGGAGGAAGGGGGTGGGTGGCTACACCTTC; CDR3 protein: CAWRKGVGGYTF
J gene: TRBJ1-1; clone size: .; D gene: TRBD1; V gene: TRBV6-1; CDR3 DNA: TGTGCCAGCAGTGGGTACAGGGGAAAGAACACTGAAGCTTTCTTT; CDR3 protein: CASSGYRGKNTEAFF